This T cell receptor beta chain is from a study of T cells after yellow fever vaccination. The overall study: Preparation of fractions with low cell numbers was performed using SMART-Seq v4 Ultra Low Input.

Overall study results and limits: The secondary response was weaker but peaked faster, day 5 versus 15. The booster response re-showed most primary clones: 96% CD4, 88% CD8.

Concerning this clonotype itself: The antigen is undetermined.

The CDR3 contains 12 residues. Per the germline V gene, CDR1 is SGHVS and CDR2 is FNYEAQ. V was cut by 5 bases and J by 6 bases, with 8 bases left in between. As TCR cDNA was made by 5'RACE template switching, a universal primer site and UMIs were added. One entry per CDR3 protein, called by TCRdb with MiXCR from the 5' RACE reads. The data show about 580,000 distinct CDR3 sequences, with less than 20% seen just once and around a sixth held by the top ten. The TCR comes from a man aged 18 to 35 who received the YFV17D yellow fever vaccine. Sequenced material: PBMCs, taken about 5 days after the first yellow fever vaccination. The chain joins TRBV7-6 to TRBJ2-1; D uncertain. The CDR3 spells CASSPNGNEQFF. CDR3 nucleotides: TGTGCCAGCAGCCCAAACGGCAATGAGCAGTTCTTC.